Listed below are T cell receptor beta chains from one sample, sequenced in a study of CD8 T cells in ankylosing spondylitis. One entry per CDR3 protein, called by TCRdb with MiXCR from the 5' RACE reads. This table holds 180,000 or so distinct CDR3 sequences, around 10% found once. The material sequenced was blood, either unsorted or a sorted T cell fraction (not recorded which). The receptors originated from a male donor with ankylosing spondylitis or in good health (not recorded which). Each CDR3 is given without its conserved first and last residue.

CDR3 protein	V gene
ASQGIGSPNYGYT	TRBV28
ASRQETGGEKLF	TRBV5-5
ASSQDNEAVSNQPQH	TRBV14
ASSLFGGVGDTQY	TRBV11-2
ASSLAIRLDTQY	TRBV6-5
ASSPAQGASSPLH	TRBV3-1
ASTRTGRNTEAF	TRBV9
ASSIPSAGGIEEAF	TRBV28
ASSPTSGTAGNTIY	TRBV18
ASSRDLSTNEKLF	TRBV5-1
ASSVDPNSYEQY	TRBV9
ATSKGQQETQY	TRBV15
ASSLDLGRGEQY	TRBV5-1
ASSGADTQY	TRBV12-3/TRBV12-4
ASSQGTGGRNTEAF	TRBV5-6
ASRGTGGNQPQH	TRBV6-1
ASRSHGTDNTGELF	TRBV6-1
ASSLEPGVGYT	TRBV11-2
ASSLESGISYEQY	TRBV11-2
ASSEELGVGYT	TRBV6-1
SARSQGVTETQY	TRBV20-1
ASTLTGRVGGDTQY	TRBV11-2